This TCR beta chain came from a study of shared clonotypes between healthy human individuals. At deep level, the assay was performed. Original data processing: ImmunoSEQ gave junction-only sequences without quality scores, so filtering differed. Generated by immunoSEQ multiplex PCR, the TCRdb table keeps only in-frame clones and is missing some. V and J calls and clone size come straight from that table; D and trimming were deduced from the DNA. The sample yields some 500,000 clones, approximately 77% seen once. Adults of Caucasian background living in Nashville, Tennessee made up all donors. The V gene end was trimmed by 1 base and the J gene end by 6 bases; junction bases not matched to a gene: 6. Germline V gives CDR1 LGHNA, CDR2 YNFKEQ. The CDR3 runs 17 residues.

This clonotype was obtained from a woman aged 40 to 50 in good health. Some clones in this sample may be carry-over from other donors' samples. The chain couples TRBV4-2 to TRBJ2-1; the match to TRBD2 covers 13 bases. Sequences were obtained from PBMCs. The CDR3 DNA sequence: TGTGCCAGCAGCCAAGGGACTAGCGGGAGTTTTCCCAATGAGCAGTTCTTC. Amino acids: CASSQGTSGSFPNEQFF.